One and the same sample provided the 24 T cell receptor beta chains below, sequenced in a study of beta chain features in type 1 diabetes. Study-wide results and caveats: Type 1 diabetes patients showed a moderate but significant shortening of TCRB CDR3s in all four CD4+ subsets.

TCRB transcripts that were expressed got sequenced, as all of the isolated RNA had been reverse transcribed. The table came from immunoSEQ multiplex PCR; TCRdb's copy has only in-frame clones and leaves some out. The repertoire holds 600,000 to 750,000 clones, with about an eighth as singletons. No antigen has been assigned to these receptors. The sequencing sample was made of naive CD4+ T cells from blood. The receptors stem from a man aged 25 to 40 with type 1 diabetes.

This chain uses TRBV9 with TRBJ2-5; the match to TRBD2 covers 10 bases. The length of the CDR3 is 17 residues. The germline gives CDR1 SGDLS, CDR2 YYNGEE. V shed 0 bases, J shed 5 bases, and the junction held 10 bases outside the gene matches. CDR3 DNA sequence: TGTGCCAGCAGCGTAGGACCCGAGCGGGGGGGCCGGGAGACCCAGTACTTC. Protein product: CASSVGPERGGRETQYF.

This clone occurred a few times. The V gene is TRBV25-1, the J gene TRBJ2-5, with D possibly TRBD2 on 5 matching bases. CDR1 MGHDK and CDR2 SYGVNS come from the germline V gene. Trimming took 4 bases from V and 5 from J, leaving 20 bases between them. The CDR3 contains 16 residues. CDR3 sequence (DNA): TGTGCCAGCAGTGCGGGGTTACTAGGGTTTCGGGAGACCCAGTACTTC. The encoded protein is CASSAGLLGFRETQYF.

The rearrangement uses TRBV28 and TRBJ1-2; D uncertain. V lost 2 bases to trimming and J lost 3 bases, with 7 bases between them. The CDR3 is 13 amino acids. Germline CDR1 and CDR2: MDHEN and SYDVKM. The DNA for the CDR3 is TGTGCCAGCAGTTTAGGGATCGACTATGGCTACACCTTC. Amino acids: CASSLGIDYGYTF.

This clone was counted only a few times. J is TRBJ1-3 and V is TRBV29-1, with 7 bases matching TRBD1. This CDR3 comprises 14 residues. The V and J ends lost 5 bases and 4 bases, in that order; junction bases with no gene match: 8. Per germline, CDR1 SQVTM and CDR2 ANQGSEA. CDR3 sequence (DNA): TGCAGCGTTTGGGACGCGACAGGGGGAAACACCATATATTTT. Translating it yields CSVWDATGGNTIYF.

This clone has just a few counts. This chain links TRBV18 with TRBJ1-2, with D uncertain. This CDR3 is 16 amino acids long. V dropped 3 bases and J dropped 7 bases, with 21 bases sitting between them. Germline lookup yields CDR1 KGHSH and CDR2 LQKENI. This CDR3 is CASSPSSVVDPGGYTF. The CDR3 region has the DNA TGTGCCAGCTCACCCAGCAGTGTCGTAGACCCGGGTGGCTACACCTTC. Combining the CDR3 with reference TRBV18 and TRBJ1-2 gives the whole variable domain NAGVMQNPRHLVRRRGQEARLRCSPMKGHSHVYWYRQLPEEGLKFMVYLQKENIIDESGMPKERFSAEFPKEGPSILRIQQVVRGDSAAYFCASSPSSVVDPGGYTFGSGTRLTVV.

About this clone: Other DNA sequences of this sample code for an identical CDR3. The chain joins TRBV9 to TRBJ1-1; no clear D. V shed 2 bases and J shed 3 bases, with 8 bases lying between them. CDR1 is SGDLS and CDR2 is YYNGEE in the germline V gene. The CDR3 sequence is 13 residues long. This CDR3 is CASSVAPDTEAFF. The CDR3 nucleotides read TGTGCCAGCAGCGTGGCTCCGGACACTGAAGCTTTCTTT.

This clone was seen a handful of times. At the DNA level, this CDR3 is encoded by other sequences in the same sample as well. The chain links TRBV9 to TRBJ1-1; D call uncertain. Looked up from germline, CDR1 is SGDLS and CDR2 is YYNGEE. This CDR3 comprises 13 residues. V lost 0 bases and J lost 2, with 5 bases in between. The DNA for the CDR3 is TGTGCCAGCAGCGTAGCAACTAACACTGAAGCTTTCTTT. Protein product: CASSVATNTEAFF.

This clone was seen a few times. V gene TRBV5-1 combines with J gene TRBJ2-7; 8 nucleotides line up with TRBD1. V was clipped by 5 bases and J by 2 bases; unmatched bases: 6. The CDR3 covers 14 residues. Germline V lookup: CDR1 SGHRS, CDR2 YFSETQ. Here the CDR3 reads CASRSGQGAYEQYF. The CDR3, as DNA: TGCGCCAGCAGATCCGGACAGGGAGCCTACGAGCAGTACTTC.

This clone was found a few times. The chain couples TRBV18 to TRBJ2-7, with D perhaps being TRBD1 or TRBD2 (5 bases each). CDR3 size: 15 residues. Trimming took 6 bases from V and 1 from J, leaving 16 bases between them. Per germline, CDR1 KGHSH and CDR2 LQKENI. CDR3 sequence: CASSPHRDASYEQYF. CDR3 sequence (DNA): TGTGCCAGCTCTCCTCACCGGGACGCATCCTACGAGCAGTACTTC.

This clone has just a few counts. J is TRBJ2-4 and V is TRBV5-1; D may be TRBD1 (6 bases). The CDR3 extends over 12 amino acids. V gave up 2 bases and J gave up 13 bases, with 13 bases separating them. The germline gives CDR1 SGHRS, CDR2 YFSETQ. CDR3 loop: CASSLQGSGQYF. The CDR3 nucleotides are TGCGCCAGCAGCTTACAGGGTTCGGGCCAGTACTTC. The whole variable domain, filled in from reference TRBV5-1 and TRBJ2-4, reads KAGVTQTPRYLIKTRGQQVTLSCSPISGHRSVSWYQQTPGQGLQFLFEYFSETQRNKGNFPGRFSGRQFSNSRSEMNVSTLELGDSALYLCASSLQGSGQYFGAGTRLSVL.

This clone was seen a few times. This chain links TRBV7-2 with TRBJ2-3; D unclear. CDR1 is SGHTA and CDR2 is FQGNSA in the germline V gene. V was cut by 7 bases and J by 1 base, with 12 bases left in between. The CDR3 is 14 amino acids. The CDR3 DNA follows: TGTGCCAGCAATTTAGGTATAGGCACAGATACGCAGTATTTT. It is translated as CASNLGIGTDTQYF.

V is TRBV5-6 and J is TRBJ2-3; TRBD1 agrees at 9 bases. Germline V CDR1 and CDR2: SGHDT, YYEEEE. CDR3 size: 17 residues. The V gene end was trimmed by 4 bases and the J gene end by 4 bases; junction bases not matched to a gene: 13. The CDR3 DNA reads TGTGCCAGCAGCCCCCTGGACCGGGACAGGGCATCAGATACGCAGTATTTT. Translating it yields CASSPLDRDRASDTQYF.

This clone appeared a few times. The J gene is TRBJ1-5, the V gene TRBV18, with D maybe TRBD1 (6 bases). The germline V and J ends were trimmed by 6 bases and 0 bases, with 12 bases remaining between them. CDR1 is KGHSH and CDR2 is LQKENI in the germline V gene. The CDR3 runs 15 residues. CDR3 DNA: TGTGCCAGCTCGCCGGCGGACAGTAGCAATCAGCCCCAGCATTTT. It codes for CASSPADSSNQPQHF.

This clone was seen a handful of times. The chain recombines TRBV5-1 with TRBJ2-7; the D gene is possibly TRBD1 (6 bases). CDR1 SGHRS and CDR2 YFSETQ come from the germline V gene. This CDR3 is built from 14 residues. V lost 0 bases, J lost 3 bases, and 10 bases lay in between. The CDR3 region is CASSLDQGNYEQYF. CDR3 nucleotide sequence: TGCGCCAGCAGCTTGGATCAGGGGAACTACGAGCAGTACTTC.

V gene TRBV5-1 combines with J gene TRBJ2-3; TRBD2 is a possible D gene (5 bases). V lost 0 bases and J lost 2, with 13 bases in between. The CDR3 has 16 amino acids. Germline V CDR1 and CDR2: SGHRS, YFSETQ. The CDR3 loop reads CASSLAVGVSTDTQYF. CDR3 DNA sequence: TGCGCCAGCAGCTTGGCGGTCGGGGTCTCCACAGATACGCAGTATTTT.

The table lists this clone with a few counts. V and J are TRBV10-3 and TRBJ1-5; 8 bases are a match to TRBD1. There are 17 residues in the CDR3. Germline assignment: CDR1 ENHRY and CDR2 SYGVKD. V lost 2 bases and J lost 1; bases outside the gene matches: 7. The CDR3 DNA sequence: TGTGCCATCAGTGAGGGCAGGGGGCGCGAGAGCAATCAGCCCCAGCATTTT. It specifies CAISEGRGRESNQPQHF.

The V and J genes are TRBV5-1 and TRBJ2-1, with a weak D call TRBD1 (5 bases). Germline V lookup: CDR1 SGHRS, CDR2 YFSETQ. The CDR3 is 17 amino acids. Between the trimmed V and J ends, which lost 1 base and 0 bases, there was a span of 14 bases. CDR3 protein: CASSLRGSFSSYNEQFF. DNA for the CDR3: TGCGCCAGCAGCTTGAGGGGTAGCTTTAGCTCCTACAATGAGCAGTTCTTC.

The J gene is TRBJ1-1, the V gene TRBV5-5; TRBD1 is a possible D gene (6 bases). V was shortened by 4 bases and J by 4 bases, with 11 bases between the two germline ends. CDR3 length: 13 residues. Germline assignment: CDR1 SGHKS and CDR2 YYEKEE (reference sequence). In DNA form, the CDR3 reads TGTGCCAGCAGCCAAGGGGGTTTCACTGAAGCTTTCTTT. This gives the protein CASSQGGFTEAFF. The variable domain in full, completed from reference TRBV5-5 and TRBJ1-1, reads DAGVTQSPTHLIKTRGQQVTLRCSPISGHKSVSWYQQVLGQGPQFIFQYYEKEERGRGNFPDRFSARQFPNYSSELNVNALLLGDSALYLCASSQGGFTEAFFGQGTRLTVV.

The chain joins TRBV27 to TRBJ2-7, with D unresolved. Trimming removed 6 bases from V and 0 bases from J, with 9 bases in between. The CDR3 length is 13 residues. Germline V CDR1 and CDR2: MNHEY, SMNVEV (reference sequence). This chain's CDR3 is CASRRTNSYEQYF. For the CDR3, the DNA is TGTGCCAGCAGGCGAACTAACTCCTACGAGCAGTACTTC.

The V and J genes are TRBV11-1 and TRBJ2-7, with 9 bases that match TRBD1. Germline values: CDR1 SGHAT, CDR2 FQDESV (reference sequence). CDR3 length: 15 residues. With 4 bases clipped from V and 3 bases from J, the junction kept 7 bases outside the gene matches. The CDR3 nucleotides read TGTGCCAGCAGCTCGCCGGGACAGGGCCTCTACGAGCAGTACTTC. Protein sequence: CASSSPGQGLYEQYF.

This clone was counted between two and nine times. The chain combines TRBV5-4 with TRBJ2-3; D is unclear. Per the germline V gene, CDR1 is SGHNT and CDR2 is YYREEE (reference sequence). The CDR3 is 16 residues long. The germline V and J ends were trimmed by 1 base and 0 bases, with 12 bases remaining between them. The CDR3 protein is CASSLYAVLSTDTQYF. CDR3 in DNA: TGTGCCAGCAGCTTGTATGCGGTACTTAGCACAGATACGCAGTATTTT.

This clone showed up just a few times. The chain links TRBV7-2 to TRBJ1-1, with D unresolved. Trimming cost V 1 base and J 6 bases, with 18 bases left between them. Germline CDR1 is SGHTA and CDR2 is FQGNSA. CDR3 size: 16 residues. CDR3 sequence reads: CASSLVFITEDPEAFF. The CDR3 DNA follows: TGTGCCAGCAGCTTAGTATTTATCACTGAGGACCCTGAAGCTTTCTTT.

This clone came up a few times. This sequence joins TRBV27 and TRBJ1-1, with a tentative D call TRBD1 (5 bases). Deletions cut 4 bases from V and 5 bases from J, with 14 bases between. Germline values: CDR1 MNHEY, CDR2 SMNVEV (reference sequence). CDR3 size: 14 residues. Here the CDR3 reads CASSSLTEGTEAFF. The CDR3 bases are TGTGCCAGCAGTTCCTTGACGGAGGGGACTGAAGCTTTCTTT.

This chain connects TRBV30 to TRBJ2-7; D might be TRBD2 (6 bases). The tail of the sequence fits TRBJ2-5 better, so the J call may be wrong. The CDR3 loop spans 16 amino acids. Germline CDR1 is GTSNPN and CDR2 is SVGIG (reference sequence). This CDR3 reads CAWSTAGVEGPKTQYF. The DNA of the CDR3 is TGTGCCTGGAGCACCGCCGGGGTGGAGGGCCCAAAGACCCAGTACTTC.